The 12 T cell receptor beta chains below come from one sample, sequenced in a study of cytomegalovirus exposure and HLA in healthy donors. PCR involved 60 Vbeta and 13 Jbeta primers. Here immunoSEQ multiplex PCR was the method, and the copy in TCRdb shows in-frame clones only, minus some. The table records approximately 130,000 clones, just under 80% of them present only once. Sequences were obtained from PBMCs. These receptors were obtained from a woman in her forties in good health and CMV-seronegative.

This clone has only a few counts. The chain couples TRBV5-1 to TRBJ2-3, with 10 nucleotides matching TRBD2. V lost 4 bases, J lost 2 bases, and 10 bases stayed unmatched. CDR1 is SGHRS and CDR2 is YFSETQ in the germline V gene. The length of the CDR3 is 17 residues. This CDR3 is CASSPRLAGINTDTQYF. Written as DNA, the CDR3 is TGCGCCAGCAGCCCTCGACTAGCGGGTATTAACACAGATACGCAGTATTTT. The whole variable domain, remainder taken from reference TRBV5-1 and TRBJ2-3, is KAGVTQTPRYLIKTRGQQVTLSCSPISGHRSVSWYQQTPGQGLQFLFEYFSETQRNKGNFPGRFSGRQFSNSRSEMNVSTLELGDSALYLCASSPRLAGINTDTQYFGPGTRLTVL.

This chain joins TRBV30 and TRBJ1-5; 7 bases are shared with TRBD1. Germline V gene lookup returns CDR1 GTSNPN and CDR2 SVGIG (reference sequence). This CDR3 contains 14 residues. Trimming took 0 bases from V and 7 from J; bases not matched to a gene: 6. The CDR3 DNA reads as TGTGCCTGGAGTGTCCTAACAGGGGACCAGCCCCAGCATTTT. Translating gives CAWSVLTGDQPQHF.

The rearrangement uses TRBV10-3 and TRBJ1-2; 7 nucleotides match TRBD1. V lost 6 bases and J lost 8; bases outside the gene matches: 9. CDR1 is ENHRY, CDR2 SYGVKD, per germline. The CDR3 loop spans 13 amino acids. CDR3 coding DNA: TGTGCCATCAGGGACGACAGGGTGAAAGGCTACACCTTC. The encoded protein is CAIRDDRVKGYTF.

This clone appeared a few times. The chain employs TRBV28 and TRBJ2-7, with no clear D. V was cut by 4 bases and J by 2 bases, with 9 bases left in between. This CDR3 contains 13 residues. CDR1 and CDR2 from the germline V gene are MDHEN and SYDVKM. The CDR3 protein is CASSSAVTYEQYF. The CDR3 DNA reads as TGTGCCAGCAGTTCCGCAGTAACCTACGAGCAGTACTTC.

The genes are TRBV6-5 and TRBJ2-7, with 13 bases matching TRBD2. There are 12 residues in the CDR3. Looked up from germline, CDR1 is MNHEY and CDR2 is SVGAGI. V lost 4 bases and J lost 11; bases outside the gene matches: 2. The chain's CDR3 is CASSSTSGGKYF. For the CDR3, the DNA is TGTGCCAGCAGTTCGACTAGCGGGGGGAAGTACTTC.

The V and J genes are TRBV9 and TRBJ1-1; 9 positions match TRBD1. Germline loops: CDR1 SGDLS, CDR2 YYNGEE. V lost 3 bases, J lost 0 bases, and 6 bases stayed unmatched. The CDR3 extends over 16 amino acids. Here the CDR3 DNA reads TGTGCCAGCAGCGCCGGGACAGGGAGGGTGAACACTGAAGCTTTCTTT. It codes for CASSAGTGRVNTEAFF.

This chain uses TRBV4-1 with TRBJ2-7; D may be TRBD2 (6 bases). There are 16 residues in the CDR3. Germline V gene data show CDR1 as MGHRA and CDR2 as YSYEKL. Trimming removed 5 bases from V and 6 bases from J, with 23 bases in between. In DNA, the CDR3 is TGCGCCAGCAGCGCGGGCACGGACTACCCATTGAGCGAGCAGTACTTC. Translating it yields CASSAGTDYPLSEQYF.

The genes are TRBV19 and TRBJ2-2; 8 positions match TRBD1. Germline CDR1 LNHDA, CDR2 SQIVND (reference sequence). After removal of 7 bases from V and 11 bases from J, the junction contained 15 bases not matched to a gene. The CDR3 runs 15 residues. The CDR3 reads CASTLGQGRTRELFF. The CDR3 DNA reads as TGTGCCAGTACCCTTGGACAGGGACGTACACGCGAGCTGTTTTTT.

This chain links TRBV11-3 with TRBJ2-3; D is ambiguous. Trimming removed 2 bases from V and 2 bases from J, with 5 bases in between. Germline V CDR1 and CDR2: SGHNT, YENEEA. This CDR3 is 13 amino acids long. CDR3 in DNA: TGTGCCAGCAGCTTACAAAACACAGATACGCAGTATTTT. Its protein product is CASSLQNTDTQYF.

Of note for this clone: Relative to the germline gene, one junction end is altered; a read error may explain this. This CDR3 is CASLGQGTSEQYF. The DNA for the CDR3 is TGCGCCAGCTTGGGGCAGGGCACCTCCGAGCAGTACTTC. The chain uses TRBV10-3 and TRBJ2-7; a weak D match, TRBD1 (5 bases). The CDR3 sequence is 13 residues long. Germline V gene lookup returns CDR1 ENHRY and CDR2 SYGVKD.

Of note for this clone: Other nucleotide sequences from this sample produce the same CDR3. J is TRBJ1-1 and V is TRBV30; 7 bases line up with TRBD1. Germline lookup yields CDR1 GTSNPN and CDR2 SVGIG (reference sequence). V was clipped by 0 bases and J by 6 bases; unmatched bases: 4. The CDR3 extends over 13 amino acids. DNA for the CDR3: TGTGCCTGGAGTGTGCAGGGGGGAGCTGAAGCTTTCTTT. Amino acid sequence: CAWSVQGGAEAFF.

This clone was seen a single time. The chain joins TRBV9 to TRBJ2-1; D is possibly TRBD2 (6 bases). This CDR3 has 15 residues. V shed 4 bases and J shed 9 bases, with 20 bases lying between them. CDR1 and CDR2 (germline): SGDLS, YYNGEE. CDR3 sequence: CASSLGAGGGPEQFF. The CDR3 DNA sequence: TGTGCCAGCAGCCTAGGGGCTGGGGGAGGACCTGAGCAGTTCTTC.